A selection of T cell receptor beta chains follows, all from one sample in a study of cytomegalovirus exposure and HLA in healthy donors. The assay was immunoSEQ multiplex PCR, and TCRdb's table has in-frame clones only and misses some. Among about 150,000 clones listed, roughly 82% were seen once. Sequencing used PBMCs. These receptors were collected from a man in his thirties or forties in good health and CMV-seronegative. Each CDR3 is given with its conserved first and last residue. D genes are given only for firm matches. Clone size is stated in some rows and not others, as once, few, many or a class when expanded.

-,TRBJ1-1,TRBD1,15,TRBV5-6,CASSWATGGATEAFF,TGTGCCAGCAGCTGGGCTACAGGGGGGGCCACTGAAGCTTTCTTT
-,TRBJ1-2,-,15,TRBV18,CASSPENQGFYGYTF,TGTGCCAGCTCACCCGAAAACCAGGGGTTCTATGGCTACACCTTC
-,TRBJ2-7,TRBD2,16,TRBV27,CASSLSTGTRKDEQYF,TGTGCCAGCAGTTTATCCACCGGGACTAGGAAAGACGAGCAGTACTTC
few,TRBJ1-2,-,13,TRBV28,CASSFGQGIRYTF,TGTGCCAGCAGTTTCGGTCAGGGGATAAGATACACCTTC
once,TRBJ2-7,TRBD2,15,TRBV5-4,CASSSRLAGLYEQYF,TGTGCCAGCAGCTCTCGACTAGCGGGGCTCTACGAGCAGTACTTC
-,TRBJ2-7,TRBD1,15,TRBV7-2,CASSPQRGPAYEQYF,TGTGCCAGCAGCCCCCAAAGGGGGCCGGCCTACGAGCAGTACTTC
-,TRBJ1-4,TRBD1,16,TRBV30,CAWNPRRDRVDEKLFF,TGTGCCTGGAACCCTCGGCGGGACAGGGTGGATGAAAAACTGTTTTTT
-,TRBJ2-2,-,13,TRBV7-2,CASSLLVPGELFF,TGTGCCAGCAGCCTACTAGTCCCCGGGGAGCTGTTTTTT
-,TRBJ1-5,-,12,TRBV6-1,CASNQGRQPQHF,TGTGCCAGCAACCAGGGCCGGCAGCCCCAGCATTTT
once,TRBJ1-5,-,16,TRBV7-2,CASSLGDTYSNQPQHF,TGTGCCAGCAGCTTAGGGGACACATATAGCAATCAGCCCCAGCATTTT
-,TRBJ1-6,-,16,TRBV7-2,CASSLVVTGGDSPLHF,TGTGCCAGCAGCTTAGTTGTCACGGGAGGGGATTCACCCCTCCACTTT
-,TRBJ2-1,-,16,TRBV5-1,CASSLGAGSSYNEQFF,TGCGCCAGCAGCTTGGGCGCGGGGAGCTCCTACAATGAGCAGTTCTTC
-,TRBJ1-2,-,13,TRBV28,CASSLQGIDGYTF,TGTGCCAGCAGTTTACAGGGGATAGATGGCTACACCTTC
once,TRBJ2-7,TRBD1,17,TRBV19,CASSVLFRDRGLREQYF,TGTGCCAGTAGTGTCCTTTTCCGGGACAGGGGGCTTCGGGAGCAGTACTTC
-,TRBJ1-5,TRBD1,16,TRBV7-9,CASSGRTGGGNQPQHF,TGTGCCAGCAGCGGCCGGACAGGGGGGGGCAATCAGCCCCAGCATTTT
-,TRBJ1-1,-,11,TRBV28,CASSWETEAFF,TGTGCCAGCAGTTGGGAGACTGAAGCTTTCTTT